The 20 T cell receptor beta chains below come from one sample, sequenced in a study of T cell responses to AZD1222 COVID-19 vaccine. Here immunoSEQ multiplex PCR was the method, and the copy in TCRdb shows in-frame clones only, minus some. The data hold 140,000 or so clones, with 88% observed a single time. The input for sequencing was peripheral blood, taken 28 days after the second AZD1222 dose. These TCRs come from an adult who received the AZD1222 COVID-19 vaccine.

This clone was counted only a few times. The chain joins TRBV5-8 to TRBJ1-1; D is unresolved. This CDR3 is 11 amino acids long. Between the trimmed V and J ends, which lost 9 bases and 7 bases, there was a span of 13 bases. Germline V gene data show CDR1 as SGHTS and CDR2 as YDEGEE. The chain's CDR3 is CAIGRGGEAFF. The CDR3 region has the DNA TGTGCCATCGGAAGAGGCGGTGAAGCTTTCTTT.

V and J are TRBV11-2 and TRBJ2-7, with D possibly TRBD2 on 6 matching bases. Germline V gene data show CDR1 as SGHAT and CDR2 as FQNNGV. The CDR3 spans 13 residues. Trimming stripped 5 bases from V and 7 bases from J, with 15 bases between. The CDR3 loop is CASSPRTTEEQYF. The CDR3 bases are TGTGCCAGCAGCCCTCGGACTACAGAGGAGCAGTACTTC.

This clone was counted a few times. The genes are TRBV28 and TRBJ2-1, with TRBD2 matching 9 bases. This CDR3 has 15 amino acids. V lost 5 bases to trimming and J lost 4 bases; unmatched junction nucleotides: 6. Germline V gene data show CDR1 as MDHEN and CDR2 as SYDVKM. CDR3 sequence reads: CASSLSGRPYNEQFF. The CDR3 DNA sequence: TGTGCCAGCAGTCTAAGCGGGAGGCCATACAATGAGCAGTTCTTC.

This clone was picked up one time. The J gene is TRBJ1-3, the V gene TRBV19, with D perhaps matching TRBD1 (5 bases). The germline V and J ends were trimmed by 6 bases and 0 bases, with 9 bases remaining between them. The CDR3 is 14 residues long. The germline CDR1 and CDR2 sequences are LNHDA and SQIVND (reference sequence). DNA for the CDR3: TGTGCCAGTAGGCCCACAGGCTCTGGAAACACCATATATTTT. Protein product: CASRPTGSGNTIYF.

CDR3 sequence reads: CASSGYSGELFF. CDR3 nucleotides: TGTGCCAGCAGCGGATACTCCGGGGAGCTGTTTTTT. The rearrangement joins TRBV9 to TRBJ2-2; D gene unclear. The germline gives CDR1 SGDLS, CDR2 YYNGEE. The CDR3 totals 12 residues. Trimming removed 3 bases at V and 6 bases at J, with 6 bases between.

The rearrangement links TRBV28 to TRBJ1-2, with 7 bases fitting TRBD1. V dropped 5 bases and J dropped 5; count of bases not matched to a gene: 14. This CDR3 has 16 amino acids. The V gene's germline CDR1 is MDHEN and CDR2 SYDVKM. CDR3 loop: CASSPSTAGQYYGYTF. The CDR3 bases are TGTGCCAGCAGTCCTTCGACGGCGGGACAGTATTATGGCTACACCTTC.

The V gene is TRBV5-1, the J gene TRBJ1-2; 8 nucleotides align to TRBD1. The CDR3 consists of 14 residues. Per the germline V gene, CDR1 is SGHRS and CDR2 is YFSETQ. After removal of 4 bases from V and 5 bases from J, the junction contained 7 bases not matched to a gene. CDR3 coding DNA: TGCGCCAGCAGCCCGGGACAGGAGACGTATGGCTACACCTTC. It is translated as CASSPGQETYGYTF.

The chain is built from TRBV30 and TRBJ2-7; 8 bases line up with TRBD1. Germline trimming cut 2 bases from V and 5 bases from J; bases unmatched to any gene: 5. This CDR3 region has 13 residues. CDR1 GTSNPN and CDR2 SVGIG come from the germline V gene (reference sequence). CDR3 region: CAWSPGQAHEQYF. In nucleotides, the CDR3 is TGTGCCTGGAGTCCGGGACAGGCTCACGAGCAGTACTTC.

This chain links TRBV6-1 with TRBJ2-7; 10 nucleotides agree with TRBD1. J lost 6 bases, V lost 2 bases, and 10 bases had no gene match. The CDR3 contains 16 residues. Germline V gives CDR1 MNHNS, CDR2 SASEGT. This CDR3 is CASSERTGGLSSEQYF. Written as DNA, the CDR3 is TGTGCCAGCAGTGAACGGACAGGGGGTTTGAGTAGCGAGCAGTACTTC.

This clone appeared a few times. The chain joins TRBV5-5 to TRBJ2-4, with a weak D call TRBD2 (6 bases). CDR1 is SGHKS and CDR2 is YYEKEE in the germline V gene (reference sequence). The CDR3 consists of 14 residues. The V gene lost 1 base and the J gene lost 3 bases, with 8 bases spanning the gap. The CDR3 loop is CASSLQGGKNIQYF. The CDR3 bases are TGTGCCAGCAGCTTGCAGGGAGGCAAAAACATTCAGTACTTC.

The chain is built from TRBV7-2 and TRBJ2-5, with D uncertain. Trimming removed 1 base at V and 3 bases at J, with 6 bases between. Germline CDR1 SGHTA, CDR2 FQGNSA. There are 13 residues in the CDR3. CDR3 sequence reads: CASSLEWEETQYF. The CDR3 DNA follows: TGTGCCAGCAGCTTAGAATGGGAAGAGACCCAGTACTTC.

The V gene is TRBV27, the J gene TRBJ2-7; D is unclear. Germline V gene lookup returns CDR1 MNHEY and CDR2 SMNVEV (reference sequence). This CDR3 spans 15 amino acids. Trimming took off 2 bases at V and 3 bases at J, with 14 bases between the two ends. CDR3 region: CASSLTSEAYYEQYF. The CDR3 region has the DNA TGTGCCAGCAGTTTAACGTCTGAAGCATACTACGAGCAGTACTTC.

This sequence joins TRBV5-6 and TRBJ1-4; TRBD1 agrees at 7 bases. With 0 bases clipped from V and 5 bases from J, the junction kept 4 bases outside the gene matches. Germline V gene lookup returns CDR1 SGHDT and CDR2 YYEEEE. There are 15 residues in the CDR3. The CDR3 loop is CASSLGTGRNEKLFF. The CDR3 DNA reads as TGTGCCAGCAGCTTGGGGACAGGCCGAAATGAAAAACTGTTTTTT.

The chain carries TRBV4-1 and TRBJ2-6; D call uncertain. This CDR3 is 15 amino acids long. Germline CDR1 reads MGHRA; CDR2 reads YSYEKL. With 0 bases removed from V and 3 bases from J, the gap between germline ends came to 6 bases. In DNA, the CDR3 is TGCGCCAGCAGCCAAGATAGGGTTGGGGCCAACGTCCTGACTTTC. It encodes CASSQDRVGANVLTF.

The chain carries TRBV28 and TRBJ2-5; the D call may be TRBD1 or TRBD2 (5 bases each). Germline lookup yields CDR1 MDHEN and CDR2 SYDVKM. V was trimmed by 6 bases and J by 3 bases, leaving 14 bases between them. The CDR3 is made up of 14 amino acids. CDR3 region: CASSPALGEETQYF. CDR3 in DNA: TGTGCCAGCAGCCCGGCCCTGGGGGAAGAGACCCAGTACTTC.

This chain uses TRBV6-5 with TRBJ1-1; no firm D call. The V end was cut by 6 bases, the J end by 5 bases, with 13 bases between. This CDR3 has 13 residues. Germline lookup yields CDR1 MNHEY and CDR2 SVGAGI. In nucleotides, the CDR3 is TGTGCCAGCAGCATAAGGGTGGGGACTGAAGCTTTCTTT. Encoded protein: CASSIRVGTEAFF.

The V and J genes are TRBV29-1 and TRBJ1-1; D is undetermined. Trimming pared 4 bases from V and 6 bases from J, leaving 9 bases between. The CDR3 consists of 11 residues. Germline CDR1 SQVTM, CDR2 ANQGSEA. The DNA of the CDR3 is TGCAGCGTTGTAGAAGTGCCTGAAGCTTTCTTT. It is translated as CSVVEVPEAFF.

V and J are TRBV3-1 (or the pseudogene TRBV3-2) and TRBJ2-5; no definite D call. The germline CDR1 and CDR2 sequences are LGHDT and YNNKEL (reference sequence). The CDR3 extends over 12 amino acids. The ends were cut back, 0 bases at V and 3 bases at J, with 2 bases in the middle. In DNA form, the CDR3 reads TGTGCCAGCAGCCAAGACGAAGAGACCCAGTACTTC. Its protein product is CASSQDEETQYF.

The V and J genes are TRBV3-1 (or the pseudogene TRBV3-2) and TRBJ2-5; 7 bases fit TRBD1. Trimming cost V 3 bases and J 5 bases; bases outside gene matches: 12. The V gene's germline CDR1 is LGHDT and CDR2 YNNKEL (reference sequence). This CDR3 is built from 16 residues. As DNA, the CDR3 is TGTGCCAGCAGCCAGGTCGTAAACAGGGGTGTGGAGACCCAGTACTTC. It specifies CASSQVVNRGVETQYF.

The J gene is TRBJ1-4, the V gene TRBV12-3 or TRBV12-4, with TRBD1 as a possible D gene (6 bases). V was clipped by 6 bases and J by 12 bases, with 11 bases between them. The CDR3 is made up of 11 amino acids. The CDR3 bases are TGTGCCAGCAGCTACTACAGGGAACTGTTTTTT. Translated: CASSYYRELFF.